A selection of T cell receptor beta chains follows, all from one sample in a study of T cell responses to AZD1222 COVID-19 vaccine. Method: immunoSEQ multiplex PCR; TCRdb's copy keeps in-frame clones and lacks some. The sample holds about 180,000 clones; more than 75% are singletons and the top ten take 25% to 30%. The sample was peripheral blood, taken 28 days after the second AZD1222 dose. These receptors originate from an adult who received the AZD1222 COVID-19 vaccine. Each CDR3 is given with its conserved first and last residue.

v_call | cdr3_aa
TRBV21-1 | CASSEAETGPSYEQYF
TRBV6-5 | CASSYSGEGYTF
TRBV21-1 | CASSGGVQRGRKGGQPQHF
TRBV7-2 | CASSFWGPQSSYEQYF
TRBV28 | CASSTPQGGGYEQYF
TRBV19 | CASSTPQGAYEQYF
TRBV6-5 | CASRAQGGSYNEQFF
TRBV6-5 | CASSYEHRGYEQYF
TRBV27 | CASSPRSIPDTQYF
TRBV28 | CASRSSSTDTQYF
TRBV5-8 | CASSLNRGGSYEQYF
TRBV7-6 | CASSPSVGSYGYTF
TRBV3-1/TRBV3-2 | CASSQQVSDQPQHF
TRBV27 | CASSLRGTGSGYTF
TRBV29-1 | CSVKGTGNQPQHF
TRBV5-1 | CASSSGTSGAYEQYF
TRBV19 | CASSTVDEQYF
TRBV19 | CACRRFGAGELFF
TRBV5-5 | CASSSGDLGAGEKLFF
TRBV5-5 | CASSLGRLETQYF
TRBV29-1 | CSAIGTGVGYTF